Given below is one TCR beta chain in context. Its antigen is currently not known. One base away there is no much larger clone; base qualities are not given. These data come from a study of shared clonotypes between healthy human individuals (dated by TCRdb to the early 2020s). With regard to the full study: A few men and two women, aged 18 to 49 years, made up the cohort. Per donor, three plates each were used for CD4 naive and CD4 memory, two for CD8 naive, and one for CD8 memory. To estimate repertoire size and how much clonotypes are shared between individuals, the study performed deep sequencing of blood TCR repertoires from 4 to 6 healthy adults. To increase sequencing depth and limit assay-specific biases, different laboratories used diverse techniques to prepare libraries and sequence TCR repertoires. Each donor's leukapheresis produced roughly between roughly 0.85 and 9 billion PBMCs.

Trimming removed 6 bases from V and 7 bases from J; the gene matches leave 5 bases unexplained. The germline V gene provides CDR1 MDHEN and CDR2 SYDVKM. The CDR3 starts with the cysteine, ends with the phenylalanine, and has 13 residues. Kept here is only the CDR3 DNA, which spans 39 bases and is read in frame from base 1. Using the deep immunoSEQ assay, multiplex PCR amplified TCR CDR3 regions from genomic DNA. Genomic DNA extracted from each cell subset was distributed evenly over all wells of several immunoSEQ 96-well plates, and each plate served as one replicate. Each replicate PCR for sorted subsets received about 220 ng genomic DNA, equal to roughly 33,000 T cell genomes. Purified libraries were quantified with a Qubit 3.0 fluorometer, sized on a Bioanalyzer 2100, and re-quantified with the KAPA Library Quantification kit. Every immunoSEQ 96-well plate was sequenced on a separate single-read 150-cycle Illumina NextSeq 550 flow cell. As for the authors' bioinformatics: Because the immunoSEQ output included only junctional sequences and no quality scores, the filtering could not be the same as the filtering used for full-length reads. To assign V/J genes and CDR3, sequences were annotated against IMGT germline references using PyIR, a Python wrapper for IgBLAST v1.9. Reads were removed for weak V/J assignments (E-value above 1e-6), missing CDR3, stop codons, out-of-frame junctions, or ambiguous translated residues. V3J clonotypes were defined as sequences sharing an identical inferred V gene, J gene, and CDR3 amino acid sequence. The percentage overlap between two repertoires was calculated by dividing the number of shared unique clonotypes by the size of the smaller repertoire. RTK rarefaction, the Chao1 estimator, and Recon v2.1 estimates of unobserved clonotypes were used to assess repertoire richness. Generation probabilities were computed with OLGA for all TCRbeta clonotypes obtained by the gDNA method from four donors. TCRdb took over this immuneACCESS table, retaining in-frame rearrangements with V and J assigned. Such tables are incomplete; in checked studies, under half of the missing clones stem from an unresolved V gene, and the remainder is unexplained. From that table come the V and J calls and clone size; the DNA was used to work out D and trimming. Here the sample has 1.6 million or so clones; roughly 96% occur a single time. Roughly 1.2% of the sample is in the top ten clones.

General findings and caveats noted by the study authors: Incomplete sequencing was indicated by rarefaction of sorted-subset datasets, despite the large sequencing depth. Naive subsets generally had larger estimated clonotype richness than memory subsets did. Sharing across a few donors was observed for roughly 5.4% of naive CD4, about 4% of naive CD8, 2% to 2.5% of memory CD4, and around 0.44% of memory CD8 clonotypes. Pairwise subsampling led to the expectation that sequencing depth would affect the degree of clonotype sharing among donors. Compared with non-shared clonotypes, the clonotypes found in all four sorted-subset donors had higher generation probabilities. The genetic and exposure-history diversity represented was limited by the small number of donors. Only blood was sampled, and tissue TCR repertoires likely differ from those in blood.

Healthy HIV-negative adults with no recently reported acute infections or vaccinations were included as donors. All donors were Caucasian adults living in Nashville, Tennessee, USA. Magnetic negative selection was used to enrich CD4+ T cells, after which naive cells were positively selected on CD45RA and the negative fraction became the memory subset. After blood collection by leukapheresis, PBMCs were isolated using Ficoll-Histopaque density gradient centrifugation and then cryopreserved in the vapor phase of liquid nitrogen. Analytical flow cytometry was used to check the purity and quantity of each magnetically sorted T cell population. Genomic DNA was isolated from each sorted fraction and quantified by UV absorbance on a Nanodrop 2000c.

This TCR was sampled from a man between 25 and 39 years old in good health. The specimen was naive CD4+ T cells sorted from blood. According to the study, the label for this sample's cell subset or site signals: CD45RA+ positively selected. The chain was built from TRBV28 and TRBJ2-1, with TRBD1 identical over 8 junction bases. For the CDR3, the sequence is CASRTGTGNEQFF. The nucleotide sequence reads TGTGCCAGCAGAACCGGGACAGGAAATGAGCAGTTCTTC.